The 29 T cell receptor beta chains below were found in one sample sequenced in a study of T cells in localized non-small cell lung cancer (dated by TCRdb to 2019 to 2021). Library method: the immunoSEQ multiplex PCR assay. TCRdb re-hosts the immuneACCESS table, in-frame sequences only. Its copies lack some clones; in the studies checked, an unresolved V gene accounts for under half of them, and the cause for the rest is not known. Counted in this sample were 30,000 to 45,000 clones; around 90% of them appeared once. The top ten constitute approximately 6.8% of the sample. The material sequenced was peripheral blood, taken before any cancer treatment. These receptors came from a woman aged 35 to 75 with stage I lung adenocarcinoma.

The sample holds a few counts of this clone. The gene calls are TRBV7-3 and TRBJ2-6; D possibly matches TRBD1 or TRBD2 (5 bases each). This CDR3 comprises 17 residues. The germline V gene encodes CDR1 SGHTA and CDR2 FQGTGA. The V and J ends lost 3 bases and 0 bases respectively, with 12 bases between them. The CDR3, as DNA: TGTGCCAGCAGCTTTGGGACGGATCGCTCTGGGGCCAACGTCCTGACTTTC. Translation gives CASSFGTDRSGANVLTF.

About this clone itself: This sample also contains other DNA sequences that code for the same CDR3. The V and J genes are TRBV2 and TRBJ1-1; 7 bases map to TRBD1. The CDR3 has 13 residues. Looked up from germline, CDR1 is SNHLY and CDR2 is FYNNEI. V lost 5 bases and J lost 4; bases outside the gene matches: 4. This chain's CDR3 is CASSTGAGTEAFF. As DNA, the CDR3 is TGTGCCAGCAGTACAGGGGCCGGCACTGAAGCTTTCTTT. The variable domain in full, completed from reference TRBV2 and TRBJ1-1, reads EPEVTQTPSHQVTQMGQEVILRCVPISNHLYFYWYRQILGQKVEFLVSFYNNEISEKSEIFDDQFSVERPDGSNFTLKIRSTKLEDSAMYFCASSTGAGTEAFFGQGTRLTVV.

This clone was detected a few times. The chain combines TRBV5-1 with TRBJ1-3, with D possibly being TRBD1 (5 bases). CDR3 length: 16 amino acids. V lost 0 bases and J lost 2, with 12 bases in between. The germline V gene has CDR1 SGHRS and CDR2 YFSETQ. CDR3 loop: CASSLAGGITGNTIYF. CDR3 nucleotide sequence: TGCGCCAGCAGCTTGGCTGGGGGGATTACTGGAAACACCATATATTTT.

The sample holds one count of this clone. The CDR3 coding sequence is TGTGCCAGCAGCGACACAGGGACAGGGCTGAACACTGAAGCTTTCTTT. This codes for CASSDTGTGLNTEAFF. V usage is TRBV25-1 and J usage is TRBJ1-1; 9 bases agree with TRBD1. This CDR3 contains 16 residues. The germline gives CDR1 MGHDK, CDR2 SYGVNS. The ends lost 6 bases at V and 0 bases at J; junction bases unmatched: 8.

The chain couples TRBV15 to TRBJ1-1; no definite D call. V was cut by 2 bases and J by 0 bases, with 4 bases left in between. This CDR3 region has 13 residues. The V gene's germline CDR1 is LNHNV and CDR2 YYDKDF (reference sequence). In DNA, the CDR3 is TGTGCCACCAGCAGAATCATGAACACTGAAGCTTTCTTT. It translates to CATSRIMNTEAFF. Full variable domain (outside the CDR3, taken from reference TRBV15 and TRBJ1-1): DAMVIQNPRYQVTQFGKPVTLSCSQTLNHNVMYWYQQKSSQAPKLLFHYYDKDFNNEADTPDNFQSRRPNTSFCFLDIRSPGLGDTAMYLCATSRIMNTEAFFGQGTRLTVV.

V usage is TRBV19 and J usage is TRBJ2-2; 10 bases match TRBD1. The CDR3 totals 15 residues. Germline V gene sequence: CDR1 LNHDA, CDR2 SQIVND (reference sequence). V lost 10 bases, J lost 4 bases, and 9 bases stayed unmatched. The CDR3 spells CATKPWTGGTGELFF. The CDR3 coding sequence is TGTGCCACCAAACCCTGGACAGGGGGCACCGGGGAGCTGTTTTTT.

This clone appeared a few times. The chain is built from TRBV18 and TRBJ2-7; D remains ambiguous. V lost 6 bases and J lost 0, with 9 bases in between. CDR3 length: 13 amino acids. The germline CDR1 and CDR2 sequences are KGHSH and LQKENI. DNA of the CDR3: TGTGCCAGCTCCGCTGGTCTCTCCTACGAGCAGTACTTC. This gives the protein CASSAGLSYEQYF.

The chain joins TRBV6-4 to TRBJ1-2, with D possibly matching TRBD1 (6 bases). CDR1 MRHNA and CDR2 SNTAGT come from the germline V gene. Trimming took 0 bases from V and 8 from J, leaving 16 bases between them. CDR3 length equals 15 residues. CDR3 sequence: CASSDSIWGAEGYTF. DNA for the CDR3: TGTGCCAGCAGTGACTCGATATGGGGGGCTGAAGGCTACACCTTC.

The rearrangement links TRBV6-5 to TRBJ1-2; 7 nucleotides agree with TRBD1. Germline loops: CDR1 MNHEY, CDR2 SVGAGI. After removal of 4 bases from V and 6 bases from J, the junction contained 8 bases not matched to a gene. This CDR3 is 14 amino acids long. CDR3 nucleotide sequence: TGTGCCAGCAGTTTACGACAGGGAAATGATGGCTACACCTTC. Translating it yields CASSLRQGNDGYTF.

The rearrangement uses TRBV19 and TRBJ2-5; TRBD1 aligns across 8 bases. Germline trimming cut 7 bases from V and 5 bases from J; bases unmatched to any gene: 12. The CDR3 sequence is 15 residues long. Germline V gene data show CDR1 as LNHDA and CDR2 as SQIVND (reference sequence). CDR3 sequence: CASNQDQGAQETQYF. The CDR3 region has the DNA TGTGCCAGTAACCAGGACCAGGGGGCCCAGGAGACCCAGTACTTC.

Only one count was recorded for this clone. The chain couples TRBV15 to TRBJ2-7; TRBD1 matches at 7 bases. J was trimmed by 2 bases and V by 0 bases; bases with no gene match: 1. The CDR3 runs to 14 residues. Looked up from germline, CDR1 is LNHNV and CDR2 is YYDKDF (reference sequence). The CDR3, as DNA: TGTGCCACCAGCAGAGAACAGGGGACCTACGAGCAGTACTTC. Translating gives CATSREQGTYEQYF.

CDR3: CSVGGANTDTQYF. The CDR3 nucleotides are TGCAGCGTTGGCGGGGCTAACACAGATACGCAGTATTTT. The chain employs TRBV29-1 and TRBJ2-3, with D possibly matching TRBD2 (6 bases). The CDR3 spans 13 residues. V was pared by 4 bases and J by 2 bases, with 10 bases between. CDR1 is SQVTM, CDR2 ANQGSEA, per germline.

This chain links TRBV5-1 with TRBJ2-7, with 12 positions matching TRBD2. Trimming removed 5 bases from V and 2 bases from J; junction bases left unmatched: 2. The CDR3 has 14 residues. From germline, CDR1 is SGHRS and CDR2 YFSETQ. CDR3 amino acids: CASSSSGGAYEQYF. The CDR3 DNA reads TGCGCCAGCAGTTCTAGCGGGGGGGCCTACGAGCAGTACTTC.

Worth noting for this clone: An end of the junction differs from the germline gene, which may be a read error. CDR3 sequence reads: CASSPPYIEQFF. In nucleotides, the CDR3 is TGTGCCAGCTCACCGCCCTACATTGAGCAGTTCTTC. The V and J genes are TRBV18 and TRBJ2-1; D not resolved. The CDR3 loop spans 12 amino acids. The germline gives CDR1 KGHSH, CDR2 LQKENI.

Turning to this clone: The same CDR3 also results from other DNA sequences found in this sample. The chain couples TRBV9 to TRBJ2-5; possibly TRBD2 for D (6 bases). Trimming stripped 3 bases from V and 4 bases from J, with 7 bases between. The CDR3 extends over 12 amino acids. Germline lookup yields CDR1 SGDLS and CDR2 YYNGEE. CDR3 bases: TGTGCCAGCAGCGCCGGGGGAGAGACCCAGTACTTC. Translating gives CASSAGGETQYF.

The chain recombines TRBV7-8 with TRBJ2-7; 8 positions match TRBD1. This CDR3 comprises 14 residues. After removal of 5 bases from V and 5 bases from J, the junction contained 8 bases not matched to a gene. Looked up from germline, CDR1 is SGHVS and CDR2 is FQNEAQ. The CDR3: CASSAGTGHHEQYF. DNA of the CDR3: TGTGCCAGCAGCGCCGGGACAGGTCACCACGAGCAGTACTTC.

The rearrangement links TRBV7-9 to TRBJ2-3, with 7 bases that match TRBD1. CDR1 is SEHNR and CDR2 is FQNEAQ in the germline V gene (reference sequence). Trimming took 5 bases from V and 2 from J; bases not matched to a gene: 7. The CDR3 is 15 residues long. The CDR3 DNA reads TGTGCCAGCAGCCCGGACAGGCTTTACACAGATACGCAGTATTTT. As protein: CASSPDRLYTDTQYF.

J is TRBJ2-6 and V is TRBV9; D possibly corresponds to TRBD1 (6 bases). Germline V gene sequence: CDR1 SGDLS, CDR2 YYNGEE. Trimming took off 1 base at V and 4 bases at J, with 9 bases between the two ends. This CDR3 is built from 15 residues. The CDR3 sequence is CASSVTGTGANVLTF. The CDR3 DNA reads as TGTGCCAGCAGCGTAACAGGGACCGGGGCCAACGTCCTGACTTTC.

This clone has only a few counts. The V gene is TRBV27, the J gene TRBJ1-5; D call uncertain. From germline, CDR1 is MNHEY and CDR2 SMNVEV (reference sequence). Trimming pared 0 bases from V and 7 bases from J, leaving 7 bases between. There are 13 residues in the CDR3. The chain's CDR3 is CASSLSMVQPQHF. In DNA, the CDR3 is TGTGCCAGCAGTTTATCTATGGTCCAGCCCCAGCATTTT.

The chain links TRBV2 to TRBJ1-6; the D is unclear. The V and J ends lost 9 bases and 6 bases respectively, with 15 bases between them. The CDR3 spans 14 residues. Germline CDR1 and CDR2: SNHLY and FYNNEI. In DNA form, the CDR3 reads TGTGCCAGTGGTGCCGGACGGACTAATTCACCCCTCCACTTT. Translation gives CASGAGRTNSPLHF.

This clone was seen only a few times. The chain joins TRBV9 to TRBJ2-2; D is uncertain. The length of the CDR3 is 14 residues. CDR1 is SGDLS and CDR2 is YYNGEE in the germline V gene. The ends were cut back, 0 bases at V and 5 bases at J, with 8 bases in the middle. CDR3 DNA sequence: TGTGCCAGCAGCGTAGTTGGGGAAACCGGGGAGCTGTTTTTT. Its protein product is CASSVVGETGELFF. The whole variable domain, remainder taken from reference TRBV9 and TRBJ2-2, is DSGVTQTPKHLITATGQRVTLRCSPRSGDLSVYWYQQSLDQGLQFLIQYYNGEERAKGNILERFSAQQFPDLHSELNLSSLELGDSALYFCASSVVGETGELFFGEGSRLTVL.

The gene calls are TRBV19 and TRBJ1-6; D gene unclear. V lost 2 bases to trimming and J lost 7 bases, with 18 bases between them. From germline, CDR1 is LNHDA and CDR2 SQIVND (reference sequence). The CDR3 runs to 17 residues. This CDR3 reads CASSIPQWRGRNSPLHF. The DNA for the CDR3 is TGTGCCAGTAGTATACCACAGTGGCGTGGGAGAAATTCACCCCTCCACTTT.

The chain recombines TRBV5-1 with TRBJ2-7; D remains unclear. V was clipped by 1 base and J by 3 bases, with 8 bases between them. Germline V gene lookup returns CDR1 SGHRS and CDR2 YFSETQ. The CDR3 is made up of 13 amino acids. The CDR3: CASSLILGYEQYF. The CDR3 DNA reads TGCGCCAGCAGCTTGATTCTGGGCTACGAGCAGTACTTC.

The chain carries TRBV6-6 and TRBJ2-1; 8 bases are a match to TRBD1. The CDR3 runs 14 residues. The V gene end was trimmed by 10 bases and the J gene end by 9 bases; junction bases not matched to a gene: 14. Germline CDR1 is MNHNY and CDR2 is SVGAGI (reference sequence). CDR3 loop: CATFPGQGAGEQFF. The CDR3 region has the DNA TGTGCCACTTTCCCGGGGCAGGGGGCGGGTGAGCAGTTCTTC.

The chain links TRBV11-2 to TRBJ1-1; 11 nucleotides agree with TRBD1. Germline V gene data show CDR1 as SGHAT and CDR2 as FQNNGV. This CDR3 contains 13 residues. J was trimmed by 11 bases and V by 5 bases; bases with no gene match: 7. The CDR3 DNA sequence: TGTGCCAGCAGCCCCGGACAGGGGGCGATTGCTTTCTTT. Its translation is CASSPGQGAIAFF.

Notes on this clone: This CDR3 is also generated by other DNA sequences in the sample. V and J are TRBV5-1 and TRBJ1-6, with 8 bases aligning to TRBD1. The CDR3 consists of 17 residues. The ends lost 4 bases at V and 0 bases at J; junction bases unmatched: 6. Germline assignment: CDR1 SGHRS and CDR2 YFSETQ. In nucleotides, the CDR3 is TGCGCCAGCAGCCGACAGGGGCTAGACTCCTATAATTCACCCCTCCACTTT. As protein: CASSRQGLDSYNSPLHF.

The V call is TRBV7-2, the J call TRBJ2-5, with D possibly being TRBD2 (5 bases). In germline, CDR1 is SGHTA, CDR2 FQGNSA. Trimming shortened V by 2 bases and J by 3 bases, and 7 bases separated the two germline ends. The CDR3 sequence is 13 residues long. CDR3 in DNA: TGTGCCAGCAGCTTATTGAGGGAAGAGACCCAGTACTTC. Its translation: CASSLLREETQYF.

J is TRBJ1-1 and V is TRBV19, with TRBD1 matching 7 bases. V shed 8 bases and J 1 base; nucleotides not matched to a gene: 10. The CDR3 extends over 15 amino acids. CDR1 is LNHDA and CDR2 is SQIVND in the germline V gene (reference sequence). DNA of the CDR3: TGTGCCAGTCACTCACAGGGGAGACAGAACACTGAAGCTTTCTTT. It yields the protein CASHSQGRQNTEAFF. Drawing the rest from reference TRBV19 and TRBJ1-1, the complete variable domain is DGGITQSPKYLFRKEGQNVTLSCEQNLNHDAMYWYRQDPGQGLRLIYYSQIVNDFQKGDIAEGYSVSREKKESFPLTVTSAQKNPTAFYLCASHSQGRQNTEAFFGQGTRLTVV.

The rearrangement uses TRBV4-3 and TRBJ2-3; 8 nucleotides agree with TRBD1. Trimming cost V 4 bases and J 4 bases; bases outside gene matches: 7. This CDR3 contains 15 residues. Per the germline V gene, CDR1 is LGHNA and CDR2 is YSLEER. CDR3 sequence (DNA): TGCGCCAGCAGCCGGTCAGGGGGCTTGGCAGATACGCAGTATTTT. This gives the protein CASSRSGGLADTQYF.